The entry below describes one T cell receptor beta chain. Original processing methods: From reference gene primer amplification, estimates of nucleated cell counts were derived. Assay: immunoSEQ multiplex PCR; the TCRdb copy retains only in-frame clones and omits some. The V and J calls and clone size were taken over from that table, and D and trimming were inferred from the DNA. The sample consists of roughly 350,000 clones, roughly 89% of them appearing once. The data stem from a study of blood T cell repertoires in COVID-19. For the study at large: There were acute and convalescent COVID-19 samples, and they came from the United States, Italy and Spain. Sample material is recorded as cDNA or gDNA derived from T cells, B-cell-depleted T cells, or PBMCs.

The sequenced sample consisted of peripheral blood. This receptor was taken from a woman aged 18-29 years who had recovered from COVID-19.

The CDR3, as DNA: TGTGCCAGCAGTCCCCCCGGGACTAGGGGTTGGACTGAAGCTTTCTTT. Its translation is CASSPPGTRGWTEAFF. This sequence joins TRBV28 and TRBJ1-1; a weak D match, TRBD1 (5 bases). The CDR3 spans 16 residues. The germline V gene encodes CDR1 MDHEN and CDR2 SYDVKM. V was clipped by 5 bases and J by 5 bases, with 21 bases between them. The full variable domain, with the rest looked up from reference TRBV28 and TRBJ1-1, is DVKVTQSSRYLVKRTGEKVFLECVQDMDHENMFWYRQDPGLGLRLIYFSYDVKMKEKGDIPEGYSVSREKKERFSLILESASTNQTSMYLCASSPPGTRGWTEAFFGQGTRLTVV.